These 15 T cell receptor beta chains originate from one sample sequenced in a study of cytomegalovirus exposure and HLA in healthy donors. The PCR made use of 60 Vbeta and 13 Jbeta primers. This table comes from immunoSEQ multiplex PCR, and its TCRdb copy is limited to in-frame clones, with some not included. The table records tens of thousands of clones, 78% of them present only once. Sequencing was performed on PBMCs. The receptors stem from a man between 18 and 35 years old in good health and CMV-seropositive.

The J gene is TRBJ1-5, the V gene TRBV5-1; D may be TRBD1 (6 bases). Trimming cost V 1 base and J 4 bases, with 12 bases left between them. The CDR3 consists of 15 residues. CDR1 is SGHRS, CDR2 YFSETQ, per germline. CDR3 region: CASSLLDSQNQPQHF. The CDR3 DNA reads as TGCGCCAGCAGCTTGTTGGACAGTCAAAATCAGCCCCAGCATTTT.

CDR3 sequence reads: CASSVEAELHSPLHF. DNA for the CDR3: TGTGCCAGCAGCGTAGAGGCGGAACTTCATTCACCCCTCCACTTT. The chain has TRBV9 and TRBJ1-6; D is unclear. The CDR3 extends over 15 amino acids. Trimming shortened V by 0 bases and J by 8 bases, and 12 bases separated the two germline ends. Germline V lookup: CDR1 SGDLS, CDR2 YYNGEE. Complete variable domain (other parts from reference TRBV9 and TRBJ1-6): DSGVTQTPKHLITATGQRVTLRCSPRSGDLSVYWYQQSLDQGLQFLIQYYNGEERAKGNILERFSAQQFPDLHSELNLSSLELGDSALYFCASSVEAELHSPLHFGNGTRLTVT.

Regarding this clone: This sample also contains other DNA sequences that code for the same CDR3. DNA of the CDR3: TGTGCCAGCAGCCGACTAGCGGACACAGATACGCAGTATTTT. This sequence encodes CASSRLADTDTQYF. J is TRBJ2-3 and V is TRBV2, with 9 positions matching TRBD2. From germline, CDR1 is SNHLY and CDR2 FYNNEI. The J segment lost 2 bases and the V segment lost 6 bases, leaving 3 bases of the junction unmatched. CDR3 size: 14 residues.

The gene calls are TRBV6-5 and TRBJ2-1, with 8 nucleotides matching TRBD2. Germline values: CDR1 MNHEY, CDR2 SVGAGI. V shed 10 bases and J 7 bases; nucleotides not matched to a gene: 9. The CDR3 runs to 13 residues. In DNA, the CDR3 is TGTGCCACCCTTCTCGGCGGGAGGAATGAGCAGTTCTTC. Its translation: CATLLGGRNEQFF.

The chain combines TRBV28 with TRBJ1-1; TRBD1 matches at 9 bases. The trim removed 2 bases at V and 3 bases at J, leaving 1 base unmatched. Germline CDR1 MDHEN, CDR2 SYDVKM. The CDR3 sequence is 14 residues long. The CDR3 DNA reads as TGTGCCAGCAGTTTAGGGGACAGGGACACTGAAGCTTTCTTT. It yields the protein CASSLGDRDTEAFF.

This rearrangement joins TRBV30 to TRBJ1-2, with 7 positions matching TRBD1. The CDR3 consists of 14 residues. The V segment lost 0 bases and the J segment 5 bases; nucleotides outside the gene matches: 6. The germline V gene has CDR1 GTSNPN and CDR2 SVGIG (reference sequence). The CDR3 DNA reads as TGTGCCTGGAGTGTCGGCAGGACAGGATATGGCTACACCTTC. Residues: CAWSVGRTGYGYTF.

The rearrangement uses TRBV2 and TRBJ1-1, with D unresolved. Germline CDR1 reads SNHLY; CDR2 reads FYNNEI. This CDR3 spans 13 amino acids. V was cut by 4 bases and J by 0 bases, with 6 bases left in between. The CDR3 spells CASSAGLNTEAFF. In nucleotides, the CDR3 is TGTGCCAGCAGTGCGGGGTTGAACACTGAAGCTTTCTTT. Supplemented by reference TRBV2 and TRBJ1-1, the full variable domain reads EPEVTQTPSHQVTQMGQEVILRCVPISNHLYFYWYRQILGQKVEFLVSFYNNEISEKSEIFDDQFSVERPDGSNFTLKIRSTKLEDSAMYFCASSAGLNTEAFFGQGTRLTVV.

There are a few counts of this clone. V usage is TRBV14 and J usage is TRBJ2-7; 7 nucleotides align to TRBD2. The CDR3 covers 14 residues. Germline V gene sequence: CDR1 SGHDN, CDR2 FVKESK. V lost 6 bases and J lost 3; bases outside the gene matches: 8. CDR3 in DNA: TGTGCCAGCAGGGGCAGCGGGGCGCACTACGAGCAGTACTTC. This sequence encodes CASRGSGAHYEQYF.

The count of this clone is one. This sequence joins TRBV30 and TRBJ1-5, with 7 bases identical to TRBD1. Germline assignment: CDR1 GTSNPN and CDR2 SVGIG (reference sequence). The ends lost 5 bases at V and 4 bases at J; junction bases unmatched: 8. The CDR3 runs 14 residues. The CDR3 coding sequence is TGTGCCTGGGGCAAGACAGGGAATAATCAGCCCCAGCATTTT. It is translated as CAWGKTGNNQPQHF.

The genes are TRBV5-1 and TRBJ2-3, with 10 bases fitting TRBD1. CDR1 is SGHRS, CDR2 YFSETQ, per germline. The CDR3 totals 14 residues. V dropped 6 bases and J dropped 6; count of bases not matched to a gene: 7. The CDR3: CASTVGTGVDTQYF. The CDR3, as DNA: TGCGCCAGCACCGTGGGGACAGGGGTGGATACGCAGTATTTT.

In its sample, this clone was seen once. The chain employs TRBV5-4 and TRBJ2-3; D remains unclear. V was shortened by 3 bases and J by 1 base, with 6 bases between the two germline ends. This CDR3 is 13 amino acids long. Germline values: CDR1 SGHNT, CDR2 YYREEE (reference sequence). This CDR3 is CASSSRGTDTQYF. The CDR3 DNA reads TGTGCCAGCAGCTCACGGGGCACAGATACGCAGTATTTT.

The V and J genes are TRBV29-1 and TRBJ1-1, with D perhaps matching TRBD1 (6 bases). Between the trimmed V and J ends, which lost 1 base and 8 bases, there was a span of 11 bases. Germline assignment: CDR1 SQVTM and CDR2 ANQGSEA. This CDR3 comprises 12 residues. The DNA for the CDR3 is TGCAGCGTTGAAGTATCGAGGGGGGAAGCTTTCTTT. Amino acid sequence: CSVEVSRGEAFF.

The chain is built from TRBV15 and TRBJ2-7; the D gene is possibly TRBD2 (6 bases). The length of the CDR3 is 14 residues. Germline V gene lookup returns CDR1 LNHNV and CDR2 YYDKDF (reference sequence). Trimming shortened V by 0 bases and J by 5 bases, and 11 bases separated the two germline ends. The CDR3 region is CATSRDTGDDEQYF. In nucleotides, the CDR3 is TGTGCCACCAGCAGAGATACGGGGGACGACGAGCAGTACTTC.

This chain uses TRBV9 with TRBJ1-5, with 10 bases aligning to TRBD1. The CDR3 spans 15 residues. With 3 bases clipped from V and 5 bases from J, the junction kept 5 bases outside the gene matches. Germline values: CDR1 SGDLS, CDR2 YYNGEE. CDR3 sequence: CASSASGTGDQPQHF. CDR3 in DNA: TGTGCCAGCAGCGCGTCTGGGACAGGGGATCAGCCCCAGCATTTT.

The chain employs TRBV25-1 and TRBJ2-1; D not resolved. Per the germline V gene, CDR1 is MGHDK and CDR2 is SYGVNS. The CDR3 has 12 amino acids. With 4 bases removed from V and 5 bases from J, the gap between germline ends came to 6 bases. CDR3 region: CASSALHNEQFF. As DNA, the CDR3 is TGTGCCAGCAGTGCTCTTCACAATGAGCAGTTCTTC.